Each of the 12 T cell receptor beta chains below was sequenced from the same sample in a study of blood T cell repertoires in COVID-19. Profiled with immunoSEQ multiplex PCR; TCRdb holds only in-frame clones, not every one. The table shows 200,000 to 250,000 clones, with approximately 85% occurring only once. Sequencing was done on a sample of PBMCs or T cells enriched from blood (not recorded which). The origin of the receptors is a woman aged 50 to 60 with acute COVID-19.

V and J are TRBV5-4 and TRBJ2-2; 9 bases map to TRBD2. CDR1 is SGHNT, CDR2 YYREEE, per germline (reference sequence). The CDR3 runs 16 residues. V lost 4 bases, J lost 4 bases, and 8 bases stayed unmatched. CDR3 bases: TGTGCCAGCAGCAACTTCGGCGGGGGGGCCACCGGGGAGCTGTTTTTT. It specifies CASSNFGGGATGELFF.

This clone was picked up one time. The genes are TRBV19 and TRBJ1-1; D perhaps matches TRBD1 (6 bases). The CDR3 covers 15 residues. Germline V gives CDR1 LNHDA, CDR2 SQIVND (reference sequence). V was clipped by 3 bases and J by 1 base, with 12 bases between them. CDR3 coding DNA: TGTGCCAGTAGTATCCTAGGGACATCGAACACTGAAGCTTTCTTT. The encoded protein is CASSILGTSNTEAFF.

The chain employs TRBV6-2 or TRBV6-3 and TRBJ1-2, with TRBD1 as a possible D gene (6 bases). CDR1 and CDR2 from the germline V gene are MNHEY and SVGEGT. V dropped 0 bases and J dropped 4 bases, with 18 bases sitting between them. The CDR3 sequence is 17 residues long. The CDR3 nucleotides are TGTGCCAGCAGTTACTCACGGGACACCGAGAACCTCTATGGCTACACCTTC. It encodes CASSYSRDTENLYGYTF.

In this sample, this clone turned up once. The chain carries TRBV5-1 and TRBJ1-1, with D unclear. In germline, CDR1 is SGHRS, CDR2 YFSETQ. The V end was cut by 5 bases, the J end by 12 bases, with 20 bases between. This CDR3 region has 13 residues. CDR3 coding DNA: TGCGCCAGCAGGAGTGCGGAAAGGACTGTGACTTTCTTT. This gives the protein CASRSAERTVTFF.

The J gene is TRBJ1-5, the V gene TRBV27, with a weak D call TRBD1 (6 bases). The germline V and J ends were trimmed by 2 bases and 6 bases, with 17 bases remaining between them. From germline, CDR1 is MNHEY and CDR2 SMNVEV (reference sequence). This CDR3 is built from 16 residues. This CDR3 reads CASSLKGRGWGQPQHF. The CDR3 coding sequence is TGTGCCAGCAGTTTAAAGGGCAGGGGTTGGGGTCAGCCCCAGCATTTT.

The chain joins TRBV5-4 to TRBJ1-1; 8 bases align to TRBD1. Germline V gene data show CDR1 as SGHNT and CDR2 as YYREEE (reference sequence). CDR3 length: 14 residues. The ends lost 2 bases at V and 4 bases at J; junction bases unmatched: 4. In nucleotides, the CDR3 is TGTGCCAGCAGCTTCTACAGGGGGGTCACTGAAGCTTTCTTT. This codes for CASSFYRGVTEAFF.

This clone showed up just a few times. V gene TRBV18 combines with J gene TRBJ1-1; the D gene is possibly TRBD1 (5 bases). This CDR3 spans 15 amino acids. Trimming shortened V by 2 bases and J by 5 bases, and 15 bases separated the two germline ends. Germline V gene lookup returns CDR1 KGHSH and CDR2 LQKENI. The CDR3 region is CASSPKLGETTEAFF. The CDR3 coding sequence is TGTGCCAGCTCACCAAAGTTAGGGGAAACAACTGAAGCTTTCTTT.

This clone has a handful of counts. V gene TRBV7-2 combines with J gene TRBJ2-7; 12 bases map to TRBD2. The V segment lost 5 bases and the J segment 2 bases; nucleotides outside the gene matches: 4. The CDR3 is 15 amino acids. The germline CDR1 and CDR2 sequences are SGHTA and FQGNSA. This CDR3 is CASSQTSGGTYEQYF. DNA of the CDR3: TGTGCCAGCAGCCAAACTAGCGGGGGGACCTACGAGCAGTACTTC.

This clone was recorded only once. CDR3 protein: CAWSGVGRNTEAFF. CDR3 nucleotide sequence: TGTGCCTGGAGTGGAGTCGGTCGGAACACTGAAGCTTTCTTT. This chain connects TRBV30 to TRBJ1-1, with D unresolved. The CDR3 contains 14 residues. Trimming cost V 1 base and J 1 base, with 10 bases left between them. Germline V lookup: CDR1 GTSNPN, CDR2 SVGIG (reference sequence).

The chain combines TRBV7-2 with TRBJ2-7, with TRBD2 matching over 11 bases. This CDR3 comprises 15 residues. Trimming cost V 6 bases and J 3 bases; bases outside gene matches: 7. Germline V gene sequence: CDR1 SGHTA, CDR2 FQGNSA. The DNA for the CDR3 is TGTGCCAGCAGTTCCTTAGCGGGGGGGCTCTACGAGCAGTACTTC. Its translation: CASSSLAGGLYEQYF.

The rearrangement uses TRBV7-9 and TRBJ1-4; possibly TRBD1 for D (5 bases). The CDR3 is 18 residues long. V was clipped by 1 base and J by 0 bases, with 15 bases between them. CDR1 and CDR2 (germline): SEHNR, FQNEAQ (reference sequence). The CDR3 spells CASSLGGAGSATNEKLFF. The CDR3 nucleotides are TGTGCCAGCAGCTTAGGCGGGGCAGGGTCGGCAACTAATGAAAAACTGTTTTTT.

This clone has only a few counts. V usage is TRBV5-5 and J usage is TRBJ1-2; D not resolved. Deletions cut 2 bases from V and 8 bases from J, with 13 bases between. Germline CDR1 reads SGHKS; CDR2 reads YYEKEE (reference sequence). The CDR3 runs 13 residues. The CDR3 loop reads CASSLQDGEGYTF. The CDR3 bases are TGTGCCAGCAGCTTACAAGACGGGGAGGGCTACACCTTC.